The 14 T cell receptor beta chains in this list originate from one sample, sequenced in a study of T cell responses to AZD1222 COVID-19 vaccine. Sequencing was performed with immunoSEQ multiplex PCR; in TCRdb, only in-frame clones are kept and a portion is missing. Altogether about 130,000 clones are present, 90% to 95% being singletons, with the ten largest covering around 2.8%. This sample comprised peripheral blood, obtained on day 0 of AZD1222 vaccination. Every receptor here comes from an adult in good health.

This clone has just one count. V and J are TRBV4-3 and TRBJ1-1, with D perhaps matching TRBD1 (5 bases). Trimming stripped 1 base from V and 3 bases from J, with 18 bases between. The CDR3 is 17 amino acids. Germline lookup yields CDR1 LGHNA and CDR2 YSLEER. DNA of the CDR3: TGCGCCAGCAGCCAAGTTTGGTTGTCGGGGGTGGACACTGAAGCTTTCTTT. It codes for CASSQVWLSGVDTEAFF.

The gene calls are TRBV7-2 and TRBJ2-7; D remains ambiguous. Germline values: CDR1 SGHTA, CDR2 FQGNSA. The CDR3 spans 12 residues. Trimming pared 4 bases from V and 6 bases from J, leaving 10 bases between. The CDR3, as DNA: TGTGCCAGCAGCTCCCAAGGAGCCGAGCAGTACTTC. It encodes CASSSQGAEQYF.

The chain has TRBV27 and TRBJ2-7, with D possibly called TRBD1 or TRBD2 (5 bases each). V was trimmed by 5 bases and J by 7 bases, leaving 12 bases between them. Germline V CDR1 and CDR2: MNHEY, SMNVEV (reference sequence). The CDR3 is made up of 12 amino acids. CDR3 sequence (DNA): TGTGCCAGCAGTACGGACTGGGGGGAGCAGTACTTC. Translation: CASSTDWGEQYF.

The chain joins TRBV4-2 to TRBJ2-7; 10 positions agree with TRBD2. J gave up 4 bases and V 6 bases, and 9 bases lay outside the gene matches. Germline V gene sequence: CDR1 LGHNA, CDR2 YNFKEQ. The CDR3 is made up of 15 amino acids. The CDR3 loop reads CASSHDLAGEYEQYF. In DNA form, the CDR3 reads TGTGCCAGCAGTCATGACCTAGCGGGAGAGTACGAGCAGTACTTC.

The chain employs TRBV25-1 and TRBJ2-5, with a tentative D call TRBD1 (6 bases). The germline V gene encodes CDR1 MGHDK and CDR2 SYGVNS. The CDR3 covers 14 residues. V was cut by 3 bases and J by 4 bases, with 12 bases left in between. CDR3 loop: CASSDWGLTETQYF. The CDR3 DNA is TGTGCCAGCAGTGATTGGGGGCTGACAGAGACCCAGTACTTC.

This clone appeared once. V usage is TRBV10-1 and J usage is TRBJ2-1; D is uncertain. Trimming pared 2 bases from V and 9 bases from J, leaving 14 bases between. Germline CDR1 reads WNHNN; CDR2 reads SYGVQD (reference sequence). The CDR3 contains 14 residues. The CDR3 sequence: CASSEVARRSEQFF. The CDR3 DNA reads as TGCGCCAGCAGTGAGGTAGCCCGACGCAGTGAGCAGTTCTTC.

In this sample, this clone turned up once. The genes are TRBV4-1 and TRBJ2-5; tentatively, D is TRBD2 (6 bases). V was pared by 8 bases and J by 2 bases, with 12 bases between. The CDR3 is 13 amino acids. Germline V gives CDR1 MGHRA, CDR2 YSYEKL. The DNA for the CDR3 is TGCGCCAGCGCATTGGGGACTCAAGAGACCCAGTACTTC. Protein: CASALGTQETQYF.

The chain employs TRBV29-1 and TRBJ2-2; 15 bases line up with TRBD2. The length of the CDR3 is 15 residues. J gave up 7 bases and V 4 bases, and 4 bases lay outside the gene matches. CDR1 SQVTM and CDR2 ANQGSEA come from the germline V gene. The CDR3, as DNA: TGCAGCGTTGGGACTAGCGGGAGGGGCGGCGGGGAGCTGTTTTTT. It yields the protein CSVGTSGRGGGELFF.

The chain carries TRBV3-1 (or the pseudogene TRBV3-2) and TRBJ2-1; D gene ambiguous. Trimming stripped 4 bases from V and 6 bases from J, with 13 bases between. The CDR3 has 14 amino acids. Germline V gene sequence: CDR1 LGHDT, CDR2 YNNKEL (reference sequence). The CDR3: CASSLLPATNEQFF. The CDR3 DNA reads as TGTGCCAGCAGCCTCCTCCCGGCCACCAATGAGCAGTTCTTC.

The count of this clone is one. The CDR3 sequence is CASSAYLAYEQYF. As DNA, the CDR3 is TGTGCCAGCAGCGCATACCTTGCCTACGAGCAGTACTTC. The chain employs TRBV5-5 and TRBJ2-7; D unresolved. This CDR3 contains 13 residues. V shed 4 bases and J shed 2 bases, with 10 bases lying between them. The germline V gene encodes CDR1 SGHKS and CDR2 YYEKEE (reference sequence).

This chain links TRBV11-3 with TRBJ1-1; D remains ambiguous. CDR1 is SGHNT and CDR2 is YENEEA in the germline V gene. The V end was cut by 4 bases, the J end by 0 bases, with 21 bases between. This CDR3 contains 18 residues. The chain's CDR3 is CASSSQTAIGGMNTEAFF. In nucleotides, the CDR3 is TGTGCCAGCAGCTCACAAACAGCTATCGGAGGGATGAACACTGAAGCTTTCTTT.

The V gene is TRBV19, the J gene TRBJ1-1; D perhaps matches TRBD1 (5 bases). V shed 3 bases and J shed 1 base, with 9 bases lying between them. Germline V gene data show CDR1 as LNHDA and CDR2 as SQIVND (reference sequence). The CDR3 covers 14 residues. As DNA, the CDR3 is TGTGCCAGTAGTATGTCCGGGGGGAACACTGAAGCTTTCTTT. Translating it yields CASSMSGGNTEAFF.

This chain connects TRBV6-5 to TRBJ2-5; D is uncertain. Looked up from germline, CDR1 is MNHEY and CDR2 is SVGAGI. This CDR3 is built from 13 residues. The V end lost 1 base, the J end lost 4 bases, and 7 bases lay between the germline ends. The CDR3 nucleotides are TGTGCCAGCAGTTACTTCGTTTCAGAGACCCAGTACTTC. Translated, it gives CASSYFVSETQYF.

The chain carries TRBV5-4 and TRBJ1-6, with a tentative D call TRBD1 (6 bases). CDR1 SGHNT and CDR2 YYREEE come from the germline V gene (reference sequence). There are 14 residues in the CDR3. V shed 3 bases and J shed 9 bases, with 13 bases lying between them. The CDR3 spells CASSYSQGGSPLHF. The CDR3 bases are TGTGCCAGCAGCTACTCACAGGGCGGTTCACCCCTCCACTTT.